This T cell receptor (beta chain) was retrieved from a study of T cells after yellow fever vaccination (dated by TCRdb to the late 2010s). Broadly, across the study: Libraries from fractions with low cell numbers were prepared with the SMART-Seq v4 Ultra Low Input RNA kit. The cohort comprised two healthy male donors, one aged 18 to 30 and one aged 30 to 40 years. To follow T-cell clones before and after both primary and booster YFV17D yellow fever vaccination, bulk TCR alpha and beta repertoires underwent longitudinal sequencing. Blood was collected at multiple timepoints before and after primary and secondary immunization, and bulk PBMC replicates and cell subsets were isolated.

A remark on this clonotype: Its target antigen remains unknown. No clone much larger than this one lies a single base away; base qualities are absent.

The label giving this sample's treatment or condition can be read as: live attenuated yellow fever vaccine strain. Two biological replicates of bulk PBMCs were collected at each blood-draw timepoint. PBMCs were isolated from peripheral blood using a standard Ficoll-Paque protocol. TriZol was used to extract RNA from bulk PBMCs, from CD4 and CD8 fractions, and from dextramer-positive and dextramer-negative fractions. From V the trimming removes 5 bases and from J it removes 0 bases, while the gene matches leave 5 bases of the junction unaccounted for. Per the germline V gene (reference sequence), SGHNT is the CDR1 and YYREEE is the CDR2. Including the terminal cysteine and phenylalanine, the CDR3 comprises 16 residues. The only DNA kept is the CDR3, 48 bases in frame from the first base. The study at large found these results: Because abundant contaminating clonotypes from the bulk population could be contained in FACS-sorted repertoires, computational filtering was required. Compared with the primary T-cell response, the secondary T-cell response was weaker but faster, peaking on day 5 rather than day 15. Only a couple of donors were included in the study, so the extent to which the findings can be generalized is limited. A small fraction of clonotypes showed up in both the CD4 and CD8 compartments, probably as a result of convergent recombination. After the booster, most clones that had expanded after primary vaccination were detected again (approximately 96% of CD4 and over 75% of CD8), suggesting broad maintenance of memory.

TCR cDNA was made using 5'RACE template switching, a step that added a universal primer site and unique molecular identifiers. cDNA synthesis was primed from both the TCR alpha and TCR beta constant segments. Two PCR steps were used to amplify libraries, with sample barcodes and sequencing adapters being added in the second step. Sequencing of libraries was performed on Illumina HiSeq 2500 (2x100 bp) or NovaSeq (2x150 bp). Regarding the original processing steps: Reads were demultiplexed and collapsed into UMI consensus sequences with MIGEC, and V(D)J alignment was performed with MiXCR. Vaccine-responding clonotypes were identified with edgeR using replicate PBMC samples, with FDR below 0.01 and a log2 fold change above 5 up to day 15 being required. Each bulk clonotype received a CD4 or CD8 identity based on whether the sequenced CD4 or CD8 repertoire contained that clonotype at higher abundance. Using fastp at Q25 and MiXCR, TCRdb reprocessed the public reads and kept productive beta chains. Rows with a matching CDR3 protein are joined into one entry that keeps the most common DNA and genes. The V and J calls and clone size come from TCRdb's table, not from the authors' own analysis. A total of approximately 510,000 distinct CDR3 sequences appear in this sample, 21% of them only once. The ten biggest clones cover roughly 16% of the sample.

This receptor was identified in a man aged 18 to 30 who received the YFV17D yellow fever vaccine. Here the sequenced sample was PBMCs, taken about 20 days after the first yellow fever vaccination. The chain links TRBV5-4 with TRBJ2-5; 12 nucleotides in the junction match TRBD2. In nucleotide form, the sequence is TGTGCCAGCAGACTAACTAGCGGGGGGAACCAAGAGACCCAGTACTTC. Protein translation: CASRLTSGGNQETQYF.